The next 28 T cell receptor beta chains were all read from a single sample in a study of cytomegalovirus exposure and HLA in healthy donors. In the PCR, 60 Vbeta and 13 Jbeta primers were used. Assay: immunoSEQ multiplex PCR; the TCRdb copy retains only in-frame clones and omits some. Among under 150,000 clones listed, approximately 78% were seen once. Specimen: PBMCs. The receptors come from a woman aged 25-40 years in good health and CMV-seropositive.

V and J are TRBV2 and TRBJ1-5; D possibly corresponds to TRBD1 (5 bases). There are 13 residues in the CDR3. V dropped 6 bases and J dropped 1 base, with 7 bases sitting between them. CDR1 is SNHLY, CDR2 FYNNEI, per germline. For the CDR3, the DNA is TGTGCCAGCAGGGGGCAGAGCAATCAGCCCCAGCATTTT. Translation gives CASRGQSNQPQHF. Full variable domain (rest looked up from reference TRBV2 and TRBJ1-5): EPEVTQTPSHQVTQMGQEVILRCVPISNHLYFYWYRQILGQKVEFLVSFYNNEISEKSEIFDDQFSVERPDGSNFTLKIRSTKLEDSAMYFCASRGQSNQPQHFGDGTRLSIL.

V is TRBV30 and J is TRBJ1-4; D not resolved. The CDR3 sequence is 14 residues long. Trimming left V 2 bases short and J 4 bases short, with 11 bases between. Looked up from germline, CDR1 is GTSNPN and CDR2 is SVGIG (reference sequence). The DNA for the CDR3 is TGTGCCTGGAGTCGTGGGAGTATTAATGAAAAACTGTTTTTT. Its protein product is CAWSRGSINEKLFF.

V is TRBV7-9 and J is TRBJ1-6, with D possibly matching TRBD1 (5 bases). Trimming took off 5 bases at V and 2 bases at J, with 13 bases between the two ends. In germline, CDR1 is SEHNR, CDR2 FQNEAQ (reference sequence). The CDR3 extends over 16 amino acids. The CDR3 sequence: CASSQYRGAYNSPLHF. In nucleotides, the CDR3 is TGTGCCAGCAGCCAATATCGGGGGGCCTATAATTCACCCCTCCACTTT.

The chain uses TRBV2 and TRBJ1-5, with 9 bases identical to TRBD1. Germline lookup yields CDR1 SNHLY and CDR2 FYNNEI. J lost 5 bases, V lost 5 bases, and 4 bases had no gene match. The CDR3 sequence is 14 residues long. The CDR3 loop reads CASSTQGAYQPQHF. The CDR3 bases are TGTGCCAGCAGTACACAGGGGGCCTATCAGCCCCAGCATTTT.

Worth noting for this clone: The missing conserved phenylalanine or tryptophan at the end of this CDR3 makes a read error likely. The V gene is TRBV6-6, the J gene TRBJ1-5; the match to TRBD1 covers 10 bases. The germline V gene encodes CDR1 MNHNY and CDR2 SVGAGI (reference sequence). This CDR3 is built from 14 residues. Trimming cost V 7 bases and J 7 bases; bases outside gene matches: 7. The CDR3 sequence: CASTGQGPRQPQHL. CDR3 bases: TGTGCCAGCACGGGACAGGGGCCCCGGCAGCCCCAGCATCTT.

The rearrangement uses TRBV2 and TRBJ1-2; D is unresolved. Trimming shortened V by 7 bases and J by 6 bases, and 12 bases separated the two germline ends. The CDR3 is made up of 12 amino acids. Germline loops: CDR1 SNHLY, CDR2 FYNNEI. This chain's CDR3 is CASIVGGDGYTF. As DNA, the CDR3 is TGTGCCAGCATCGTGGGCGGGGATGGCTACACCTTC.

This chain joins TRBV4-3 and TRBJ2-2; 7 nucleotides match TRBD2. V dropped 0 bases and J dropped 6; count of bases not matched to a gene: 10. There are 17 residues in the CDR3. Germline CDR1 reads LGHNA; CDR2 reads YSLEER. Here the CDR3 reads CASSQEYAGVWAGELFF. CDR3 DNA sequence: TGCGCCAGCAGCCAAGAATATGCGGGGGTGTGGGCCGGGGAGCTGTTTTTT.

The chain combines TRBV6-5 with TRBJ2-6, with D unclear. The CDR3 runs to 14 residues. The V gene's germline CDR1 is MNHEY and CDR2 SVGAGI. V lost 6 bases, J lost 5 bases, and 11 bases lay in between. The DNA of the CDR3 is TGTGCCAGCAGGGAACAGCTCCGGGCCAACGTCCTGACTTTC. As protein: CASREQLRANVLTF.

The CDR3 region has the DNA TGTGCCAGCACCGAACAGGGGGGGTATTCACCCCTCCACTTT. As protein: CASTEQGGYSPLHF. The gene calls are TRBV7-2 and TRBJ1-6; 8 positions match TRBD1. V shed 7 bases, J shed 8 bases, and the junction held 7 bases outside the gene matches. The CDR3 spans 14 residues. From germline, CDR1 is SGHTA and CDR2 FQGNSA.

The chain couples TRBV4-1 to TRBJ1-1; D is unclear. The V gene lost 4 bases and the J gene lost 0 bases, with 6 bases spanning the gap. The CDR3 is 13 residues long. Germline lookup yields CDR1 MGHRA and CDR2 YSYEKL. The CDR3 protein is CASSRQMNTEAFF. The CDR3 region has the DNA TGCGCCAGCAGCCGGCAGATGAACACTGAAGCTTTCTTT.

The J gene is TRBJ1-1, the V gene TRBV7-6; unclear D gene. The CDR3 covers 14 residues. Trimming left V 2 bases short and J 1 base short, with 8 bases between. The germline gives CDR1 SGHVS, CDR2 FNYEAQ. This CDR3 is CASSLRGRNTEAFF. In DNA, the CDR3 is TGTGCCAGCAGCTTACGGGGTAGGAACACTGAAGCTTTCTTT.

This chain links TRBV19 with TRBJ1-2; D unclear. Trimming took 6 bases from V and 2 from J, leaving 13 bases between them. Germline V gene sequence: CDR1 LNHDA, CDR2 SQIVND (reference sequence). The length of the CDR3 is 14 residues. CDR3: CASSGKGGNYGYTF. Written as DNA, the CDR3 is TGTGCCAGTAGCGGAAAAGGCGGGAACTATGGCTACACCTTC.

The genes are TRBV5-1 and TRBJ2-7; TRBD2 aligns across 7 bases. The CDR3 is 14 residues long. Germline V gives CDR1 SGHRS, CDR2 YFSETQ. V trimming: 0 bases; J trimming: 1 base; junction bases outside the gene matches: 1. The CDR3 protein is CASSLAGGSYEQYF. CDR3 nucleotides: TGCGCCAGCAGCTTGGCCGGGGGGTCCTACGAGCAGTACTTC.

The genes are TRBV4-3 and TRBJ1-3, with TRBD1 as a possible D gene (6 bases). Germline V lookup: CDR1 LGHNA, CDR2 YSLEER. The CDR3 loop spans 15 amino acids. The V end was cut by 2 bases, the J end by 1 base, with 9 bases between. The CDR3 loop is CASSQNQGSGNTIYF. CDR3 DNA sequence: TGCGCCAGCAGCCAAAATCAGGGGTCTGGAAACACCATATATTTT.

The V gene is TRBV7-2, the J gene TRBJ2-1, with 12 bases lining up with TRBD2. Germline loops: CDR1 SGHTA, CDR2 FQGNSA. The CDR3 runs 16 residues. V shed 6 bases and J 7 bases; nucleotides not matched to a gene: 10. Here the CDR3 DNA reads TGTGCCAGCAGTAACGGGCTAGCGGGGGGGGAGAATGAGCAGTTCTTC. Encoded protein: CASSNGLAGGENEQFF.

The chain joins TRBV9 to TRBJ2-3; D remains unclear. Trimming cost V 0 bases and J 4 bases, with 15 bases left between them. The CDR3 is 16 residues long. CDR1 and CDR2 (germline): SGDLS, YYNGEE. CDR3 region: CASSVDGRVMADTQYF. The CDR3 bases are TGTGCCAGCAGCGTAGATGGCCGGGTCATGGCAGATACGCAGTATTTT.

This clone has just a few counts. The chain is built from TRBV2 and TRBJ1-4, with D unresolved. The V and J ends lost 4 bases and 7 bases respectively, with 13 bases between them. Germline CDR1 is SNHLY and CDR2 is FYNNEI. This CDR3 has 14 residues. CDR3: CASSVSGRGEKLFF. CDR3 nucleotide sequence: TGTGCCAGCAGTGTGTCTGGGAGAGGTGAAAAACTGTTTTTT. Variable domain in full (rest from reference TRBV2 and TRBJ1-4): EPEVTQTPSHQVTQMGQEVILRCVPISNHLYFYWYRQILGQKVEFLVSFYNNEISEKSEIFDDQFSVERPDGSNFTLKIRSTKLEDSAMYFCASSVSGRGEKLFFGSGTQLSVL.

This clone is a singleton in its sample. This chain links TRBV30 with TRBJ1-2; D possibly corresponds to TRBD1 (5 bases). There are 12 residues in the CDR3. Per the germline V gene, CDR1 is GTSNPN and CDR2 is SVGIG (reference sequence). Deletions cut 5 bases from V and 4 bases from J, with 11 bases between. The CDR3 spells CAWAADSYGYTF. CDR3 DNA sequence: TGTGCCTGGGCTGCCGACAGCTATGGCTACACCTTC.

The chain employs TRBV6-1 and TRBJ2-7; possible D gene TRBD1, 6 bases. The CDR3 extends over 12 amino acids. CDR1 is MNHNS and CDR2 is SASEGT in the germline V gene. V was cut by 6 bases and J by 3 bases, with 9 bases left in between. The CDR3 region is CASRVTGYEQYF. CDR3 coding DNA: TGTGCCAGCAGGGTGACAGGCTACGAGCAGTACTTC.

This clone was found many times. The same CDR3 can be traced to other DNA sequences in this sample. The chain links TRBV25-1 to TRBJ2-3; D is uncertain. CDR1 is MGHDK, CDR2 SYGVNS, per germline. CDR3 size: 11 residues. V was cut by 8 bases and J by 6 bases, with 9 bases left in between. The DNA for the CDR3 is TGTGCCAGCGCGCCAGGTGATACGCAGTATTTT. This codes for CASAPGDTQYF.

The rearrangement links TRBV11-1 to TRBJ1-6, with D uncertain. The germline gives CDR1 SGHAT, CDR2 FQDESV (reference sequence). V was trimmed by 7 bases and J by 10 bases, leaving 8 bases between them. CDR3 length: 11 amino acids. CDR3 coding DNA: TGTGCCAGCACCTCTACCTCACCCCTCCACTTT. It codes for CASTSTSPLHF.

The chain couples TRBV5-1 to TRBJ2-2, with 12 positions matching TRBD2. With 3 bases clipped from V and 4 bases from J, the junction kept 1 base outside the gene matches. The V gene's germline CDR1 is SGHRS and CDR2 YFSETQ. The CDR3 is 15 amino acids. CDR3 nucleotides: TGCGCCAGCAGCTCGGGACTAGCGGGCACCGGGGAGCTGTTTTTT. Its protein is CASSSGLAGTGELFF.

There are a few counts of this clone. The CDR3 DNA reads TGTGCCAGCAGCCAAGTCTCACCTAGCCCGCGGTACAATGAGCAGTTCTTC. Its protein is CASSQVSPSPRYNEQFF. The V gene is TRBV4-2, the J gene TRBJ2-1; D may be TRBD2 (5 bases). The CDR3 covers 17 residues. The germline gives CDR1 LGHNA, CDR2 YNFKEQ. V lost 1 base, J lost 4 bases, and 17 bases lay in between.

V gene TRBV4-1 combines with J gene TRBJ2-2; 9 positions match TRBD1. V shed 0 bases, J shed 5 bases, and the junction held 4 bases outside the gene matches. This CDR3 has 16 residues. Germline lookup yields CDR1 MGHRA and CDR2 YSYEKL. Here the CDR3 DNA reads TGCGCCAGCAGCCAAGATTGGGACAGGGTGACCGGGGAGCTGTTTTTT. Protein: CASSQDWDRVTGELFF.

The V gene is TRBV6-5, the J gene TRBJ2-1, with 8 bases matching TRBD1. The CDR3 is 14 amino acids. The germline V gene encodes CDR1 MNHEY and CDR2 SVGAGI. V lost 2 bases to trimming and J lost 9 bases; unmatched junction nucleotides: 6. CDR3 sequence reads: CASSYNSGGGEQFF. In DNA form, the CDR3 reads TGTGCCAGCAGTTACAATTCAGGGGGCGGTGAGCAGTTCTTC.

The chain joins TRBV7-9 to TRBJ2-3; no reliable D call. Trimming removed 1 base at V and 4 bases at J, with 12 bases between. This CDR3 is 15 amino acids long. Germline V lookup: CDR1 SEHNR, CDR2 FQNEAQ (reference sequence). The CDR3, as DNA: TGTGCCAGCAGCTTAGAATGGCAGGTGTCAGATACGCAGTATTTT. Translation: CASSLEWQVSDTQYF.

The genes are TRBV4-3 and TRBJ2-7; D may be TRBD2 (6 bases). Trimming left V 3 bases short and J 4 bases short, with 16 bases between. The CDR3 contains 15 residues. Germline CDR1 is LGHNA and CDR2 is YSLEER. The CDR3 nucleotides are TGCGCCAGCAGCCAGGCATCGGGACTTCGGTACGAGCAGTACTTC. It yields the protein CASSQASGLRYEQYF.

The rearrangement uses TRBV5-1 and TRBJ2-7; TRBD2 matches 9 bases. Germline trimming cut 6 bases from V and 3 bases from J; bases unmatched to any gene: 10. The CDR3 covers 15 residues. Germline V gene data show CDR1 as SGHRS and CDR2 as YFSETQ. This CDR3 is CASTSSAGGYYEQYF. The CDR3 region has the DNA TGCGCCAGCACCTCCTCAGCGGGGGGCTACTACGAGCAGTACTTC.